This T cell receptor (beta chain) was sequenced in a study of T cells in Graves' hyperthyroidism and ophthalmopathy. The sample holds a few counts of this clonotype. RNA transcripts gave rise to amplified TCR beta CDR3 regions. The TCR CDR3 first-round RT-PCR relied on the HTBI primer set. TCRdb redid the calling of the multiplex PCR reads with MiXCR, one entry per CDR3 protein. The data hold approximately 400,000 distinct CDR3 sequences, with about 18% observed a single time. It was considered stable Graves' hyperthyroidism when ophthalmopathy did not progress within 18 months. The CDR3 loop spans 16 amino acids. V lost 6 bases to trimming and J lost 0 bases; unmatched junction nucleotides: 9.

This chain connects TRBV12-3 or TRBV12-4 to TRBJ2-3; TRBD2 matches at 7 bases. The specimen was blood. This clonotype originated in a young woman with Graves' hyperthyroidism. CDR3 nucleotide sequence: TGTGCCAGCAGCTACCTGGGCGGGGGTAGCACAGATACGCAGTATTTT. Translation: CASSYLGGGSTDTQYF.